This entry features one T cell receptor (beta chain) sequence. Sequencing used immunoSEQ multiplex PCR; TCRdb keeps in-frame clones, though not all of them. The profile covers approximately 710,000 clones, with about 90% appearing a single time and roughly 36% taken by the ten largest. Donors comprised only Caucasian adults living in Nashville, Tennessee. The data derive from a study of shared clonotypes between healthy human individuals. This CDR3 contains 18 residues. With 2 bases removed from V and 6 bases from J, the gap between germline ends came to 26 bases. The V gene's germline CDR1 is LNHDA and CDR2 SQIVND (reference sequence).

This sequence joins TRBV19 and TRBJ2-7, with D uncertain. Sequencing input: memory CD8+ T cells from PBMCs. Subset described: CD45RO+ cells pooled with CCR7-negative TemRA cells. The source is a man aged 18-30 years in good health. Some clones in this sample may be carry-over from other donors' samples. For the CDR3, the DNA is TGTGCCAGTAGTATAATCCACGGGTCAGTAAGTCTGGGCGGCGAGCAGTACTTC. Its translation: CASSIIHGSVSLGGEQYF. Full variable domain (rest looked up from reference TRBV19 and TRBJ2-7): DGGITQSPKYLFRKEGQNVTLSCEQNLNHDAMYWYRQDPGQGLRLIYYSQIVNDFQKGDIAEGYSVSREKKESFPLTVTSAQKNPTAFYLCASSIIHGSVSLGGEQYFGPGTRLTVT.